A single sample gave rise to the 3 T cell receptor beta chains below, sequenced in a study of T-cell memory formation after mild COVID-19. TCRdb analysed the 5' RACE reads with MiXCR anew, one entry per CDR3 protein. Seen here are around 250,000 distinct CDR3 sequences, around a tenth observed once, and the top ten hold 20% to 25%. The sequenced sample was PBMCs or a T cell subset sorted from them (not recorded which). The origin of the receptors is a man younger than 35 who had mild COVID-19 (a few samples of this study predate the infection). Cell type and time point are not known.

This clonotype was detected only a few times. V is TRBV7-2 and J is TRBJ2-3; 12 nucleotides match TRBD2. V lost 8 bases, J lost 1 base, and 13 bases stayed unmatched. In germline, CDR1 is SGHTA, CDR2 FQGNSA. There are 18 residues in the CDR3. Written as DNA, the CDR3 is TGTGCCAGCGTGCTTTGGACTAGCGGGACTCAAGGCACAGATACGCAGTATTTT. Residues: CASVLWTSGTQGTDTQYF. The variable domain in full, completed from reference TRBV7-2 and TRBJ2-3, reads GAGVSQSPSNKVTEKGKDVELRCDPISGHTALYWYRQSLGQGLEFLIYFQGNSAPDKSGLPSDRFSAERTGGSVSTLTIQRTQQEDSAVYLCASVLWTSGTQGTDTQYFGPGTRLTVL.

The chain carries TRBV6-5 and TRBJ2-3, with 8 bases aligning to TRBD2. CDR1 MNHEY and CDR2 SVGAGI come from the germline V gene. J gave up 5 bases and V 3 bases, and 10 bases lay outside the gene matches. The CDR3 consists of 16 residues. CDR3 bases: TGTGCCAGCAGTTATAGCGGGGTCGGGGTGGTAGATACGCAGTATTTT. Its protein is CASSYSGVGVVDTQYF.

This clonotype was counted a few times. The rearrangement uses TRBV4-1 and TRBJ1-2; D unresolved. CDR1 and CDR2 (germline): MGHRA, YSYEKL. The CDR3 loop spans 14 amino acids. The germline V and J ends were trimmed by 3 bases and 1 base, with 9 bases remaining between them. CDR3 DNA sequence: TGCGCCAGCAGCCAGAGTCGGCTTAACTATGGCTACACCTTC. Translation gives CASSQSRLNYGYTF.